This T cell receptor beta chain was recorded in a study of shared clonotypes between healthy human individuals. Study in general: The study used three CD4 naive, three CD4 memory, two CD8 naive and one CD8 memory plate per donor.

Germline V gives CDR1 PRHDT, CDR2 FYEKMQ (reference sequence). V gave up 5 bases and J gave up 3 bases; unmatched junction bases: 4. The CDR3 sequence is 14 residues long. Assay used: immunoSEQ multiplex PCR; TCRdb lists only in-frame clones, some missing. Of approximately 2.4 million clones in the sample, about 94% were seen once. The sample consisted of naive CD4+ T cells sorted from blood. Subset meaning: CD45RA+ positively selected. This rearrangement joins TRBV13 to TRBJ1-1; 9 nucleotides line up with TRBD1. The receptor was derived from a young man in good health. CDR3 in DNA: TGTGCCAGCAGCCTGGACAGGGGTTACACTGAAGCTTTCTTT. This translates into CASSLDRGYTEAFF.